The entry that follows covers one TCR beta chain sequence. Its antigen is still unknown. These data originate in a study of T cell responses to AZD1222 COVID-19 vaccine. Study context: Recipients boosted at about 4 weeks or about 12 weeks are pooled.

Data came from immunoSEQ multiplex PCR; TCRdb stores just in-frame clones and leaves some out. The sample has around 80,000 clones; about 88% are singletons. CDR1 is KGHDR, CDR2 SFDVKD, per germline. V was trimmed by 9 bases and J by 4 bases, leaving 7 bases between them. The CDR3 consists of 11 residues. Study-wide findings and caveats: Repertoire samples came only from after the peak T cell response. Spike-wide coverage was observed for vaccine-associated CD4 TCRs, with dominant responses at 160-218 and 743-854. Nearly half of unique spike-specific TCRs reportedly avoided B.1.351 and B.1.1.7 mutated regions.

The chain couples TRBV24-1 to TRBJ2-3; D uncertain. The source was peripheral blood, collected on day 0 of AZD1222 vaccination. The TCR was taken from an adult in good health. The CDR3 DNA is TGTGCCACCGCGAACGCAGATACGCAGTATTTT. It specifies CATANADTQYF.